Shown below are 27 T cell receptor beta chains from a single sample sequenced in a study of cytomegalovirus exposure and HLA in healthy donors. TCRdb keeps only in-frame clones here, not all; method: immunoSEQ multiplex PCR. The sample yields over 150,000 clones, about 90% seen once. The sequenced sample consisted of PBMCs. These receptor sequences come from a woman aged 18 to 35 in good health and CMV-seropositive.

This rearrangement joins TRBV29-1 to TRBJ1-2, with a weak D call TRBD1 (5 bases). Germline lookup yields CDR1 SQVTM and CDR2 ANQGSEA. The CDR3 extends over 13 amino acids. V was shortened by 4 bases and J by 6 bases, with 15 bases between the two germline ends. CDR3 amino acids: CSVAGEGRDGYTF. The CDR3 DNA is TGCAGCGTTGCGGGGGAAGGGAGGGATGGCTACACCTTC.

The V and J genes are TRBV7-9 and TRBJ2-7; the D gene is possibly TRBD1 (5 bases). The V and J ends lost 3 bases and 2 bases respectively, with 23 bases between them. The CDR3 length is 18 residues. CDR1 and CDR2 from the germline V gene are SEHNR and FQNEAQ (reference sequence). The CDR3 nucleotides are TGTGCCAGCAGCTTTCAGGGAAACCCTAATAAAAGACCCTACGAGCAGTACTTC. The encoded protein is CASSFQGNPNKRPYEQYF.

CDR3: CASSVDPDRGAKNIQYF. CDR3 nucleotides: TGTGCCAGCAGCGTAGACCCGGACAGGGGGGCCAAAAACATTCAGTACTTC. V and J are TRBV9 and TRBJ2-4, with TRBD1 matching 10 bases. The CDR3 consists of 17 residues. Trimming removed 0 bases from V and 1 base from J; junction bases left unmatched: 4. CDR1 is SGDLS and CDR2 is YYNGEE in the germline V gene.

The chain is built from TRBV2 and TRBJ2-1; weak D call: TRBD2 (5 bases). CDR3 length equals 17 residues. From germline, CDR1 is SNHLY and CDR2 FYNNEI. The CDR3 DNA sequence: TGTGCGCAGCGCGGCGGACTTACCGTGGGATCCTACAATGAGCAGTTCTTC. Amino acid sequence: CAQRGGLTVGSYNEQFF.

A single count supports this clone. The chain combines TRBV28 with TRBJ2-7; D may be TRBD1 (6 bases). CDR3 size: 12 residues. The V gene lost 7 bases and the J gene lost 2 bases, with 9 bases spanning the gap. The germline V gene encodes CDR1 MDHEN and CDR2 SYDVKM. The CDR3 sequence: CASTQGPYEQYF. DNA for the CDR3: TGTGCCAGCACCCAGGGGCCCTACGAGCAGTACTTC.

The J gene is TRBJ2-2, the V gene TRBV2; no definite D call. The CDR3 runs 14 residues. Trimming pared 4 bases from V and 3 bases from J, leaving 9 bases between. Germline lookup yields CDR1 SNHLY and CDR2 FYNNEI. CDR3 nucleotide sequence: TGTGCCAGCAGTGCCACAATTTACACCGGGGAGCTGTTTTTT. Translation gives CASSATIYTGELFF.

The V gene is TRBV2, the J gene TRBJ2-5; 12 positions agree with TRBD1. The CDR3 sequence is 16 residues long. Losses at the gene ends were 8 bases for V and 5 bases for J; bases not matched to a gene: 12. Per germline, CDR1 SNHLY and CDR2 FYNNEI. CDR3 DNA: TGTGCCAGCGGAGCTGGGACAGGGGGCCGGTCGGAGACCCAGTACTTC. This codes for CASGAGTGGRSETQYF.

The chain combines TRBV7-2 with TRBJ1-2; D call uncertain. Trimming shortened V by 5 bases and J by 5 bases, and 9 bases separated the two germline ends. The CDR3 length is 12 residues. CDR1 is SGHTA and CDR2 is FQGNSA in the germline V gene. The CDR3 DNA sequence: TGTGCCAGCAGCAAACCCCTATATGGCTACACCTTC. Translation gives CASSKPLYGYTF.

This clone was seen a single time. CDR3 nucleotide sequence: TGTGCCAGCAGCCAAGAAGGGGGGACTATCTCCTACGAGCAGTACTTC. Its protein product is CASSQEGGTISYEQYF. The rearrangement uses TRBV4-2 and TRBJ2-7; possibly TRBD2 for D (7 bases). The CDR3 totals 16 residues. Germline V CDR1 and CDR2: LGHNA, YNFKEQ. Trimming took 0 bases from V and 0 from J, leaving 12 bases between them.

This chain connects TRBV28 to TRBJ1-1; D call uncertain. Looked up from germline, CDR1 is MDHEN and CDR2 is SYDVKM. This CDR3 contains 13 residues. V lost 1 base and J lost 11, with 14 bases in between. CDR3 amino acids: CASSLSAPLRAFF. The CDR3 DNA follows: TGTGCCAGCAGTTTATCGGCTCCCCTGAGGGCTTTCTTT.

This CDR3 is CASSESPAGGAQYF. The CDR3 DNA reads as TGTGCCAGCAGTGAGTCCCCTGCGGGCGGGGCCCAGTACTTC. The J gene is TRBJ2-5, the V gene TRBV6-1; weak D call: TRBD2 (6 bases). From germline, CDR1 is MNHNS and CDR2 SASEGT. The ends were cut back, 3 bases at V and 9 bases at J, with 17 bases in the middle. This CDR3 is built from 14 residues.

This clone was observed a few times. This rearrangement joins TRBV2 to TRBJ2-5, with 10 bases fitting TRBD2. Per the germline V gene, CDR1 is SNHLY and CDR2 is FYNNEI. J was trimmed by 2 bases and V by 6 bases; bases with no gene match: 9. This CDR3 is built from 16 residues. In DNA, the CDR3 is TGTGCCAGCAGGAACCTACTAGCGGGAATACAAGAGACCCAGTACTTC. This codes for CASRNLLAGIQETQYF.

This chain connects TRBV7-8 to TRBJ1-3; maybe TRBD1 (6 bases). The CDR3 extends over 17 amino acids. The V end was cut by 2 bases, the J end by 0 bases, with 14 bases between. The germline CDR1 and CDR2 sequences are SGHVS and FQNEAQ. The CDR3 nucleotides are TGTGCCAGCAGCTTAACCAGCGGACAGCTCTCTGGAAACACCATATATTTT. Translation: CASSLTSGQLSGNTIYF.

The chain employs TRBV7-9 and TRBJ2-6, with 7 bases identical to TRBD1. This CDR3 has 16 residues. The germline gives CDR1 SEHNR, CDR2 FQNEAQ (reference sequence). V was clipped by 5 bases and J by 0 bases; unmatched bases: 4. CDR3 sequence reads: CASSRTGFSGANVLTF. CDR3 nucleotide sequence: TGTGCCAGCAGCCGGACAGGTTTCTCTGGGGCCAACGTCCTGACTTTC.

The rearrangement uses TRBV28 and TRBJ1-4; no clear D gene. Germline assignment: CDR1 MDHEN and CDR2 SYDVKM. The CDR3 consists of 14 residues. The germline V and J ends were trimmed by 2 bases and 5 bases, with 9 bases remaining between them. CDR3 residues: CASSLQVANEKLFF. The CDR3 DNA sequence: TGTGCCAGCAGTTTACAGGTCGCGAATGAAAAACTGTTTTTT.

This clone has just one count. This chain links TRBV30 with TRBJ1-4; TRBD1 matches at 7 bases. J was trimmed by 12 bases and V by 4 bases; bases with no gene match: 5. Germline V lookup: CDR1 GTSNPN, CDR2 SVGIG (reference sequence). This CDR3 spans 11 amino acids. The CDR3 here is CAWISGGELFF. CDR3 nucleotide sequence: TGTGCCTGGATATCAGGGGGTGAACTGTTTTTT.

The chain carries TRBV9 and TRBJ1-2; D uncertain. The CDR3 covers 15 residues. Between the trimmed V and J ends, which lost 1 base and 5 bases, there was a span of 15 bases. Per germline, CDR1 SGDLS and CDR2 YYNGEE. Here the CDR3 reads CASSVFGTVEYGYTF. The CDR3 DNA is TGTGCCAGCAGCGTATTCGGTACAGTGGAATATGGCTACACCTTC.

The rearrangement uses TRBV7-2 and TRBJ2-3; a possible D gene is TRBD2 (6 bases). V gave up 1 base and J gave up 3 bases, with 11 bases separating them. The length of the CDR3 is 15 residues. The germline V gene has CDR1 SGHTA and CDR2 FQGNSA. This CDR3 reads CASSLGATRTDTQYF. Written as DNA, the CDR3 is TGTGCCAGCAGCTTAGGCGCGACTAGGACAGATACGCAGTATTTT. The whole variable domain, filled in from reference TRBV7-2 and TRBJ2-3, reads GAGVSQSPSNKVTEKGKDVELRCDPISGHTALYWYRQSLGQGLEFLIYFQGNSAPDKSGLPSDRFSAERTGGSVSTLTIQRTQQEDSAVYLCASSLGATRTDTQYFGPGTRLTVL.

V gene TRBV7-2 combines with J gene TRBJ1-2; possible D gene TRBD1, 5 bases. The germline V and J ends were trimmed by 2 bases and 0 bases, with 7 bases remaining between them. The CDR3 runs 14 residues. Germline V CDR1 and CDR2: SGHTA, FQGNSA. The CDR3 bases are TGTGCCAGCAGCTTAAGACAGCCTAACTATGGCTACACCTTC. This translates into CASSLRQPNYGYTF.

The chain combines TRBV2 with TRBJ1-1; 9 nucleotides line up with TRBD1. Per the germline V gene, CDR1 is SNHLY and CDR2 is FYNNEI. This CDR3 region has 14 residues. For the CDR3, the DNA is TGTGCATTTGACAGGGGGTTGGGGAACACTGAAGCTTTCTTT. Translating it yields CAFDRGLGNTEAFF.

The V gene is TRBV7-6, the J gene TRBJ2-7, with TRBD2 identical over 12 bases. V lost 4 bases, J lost 2 bases, and 0 bases stayed unmatched. The germline CDR1 and CDR2 sequences are SGHVS and FNYEAQ. CDR3 length: 14 residues. The CDR3 protein is CASSWTSGTYEQYF. The CDR3 region has the DNA TGTGCCAGCAGCTGGACTAGCGGGACCTACGAGCAGTACTTC.

This chain uses TRBV18 with TRBJ2-3; D is unclear. Germline CDR1 reads KGHSH; CDR2 reads LQKENI. V was cut by 1 base and J by 0 bases, with 8 bases left in between. CDR3 size: 15 residues. In nucleotides, the CDR3 is TGTGCCAGCTCACCACAGCAAACGAGCACAGATACGCAGTATTTT. Encoded protein: CASSPQQTSTDTQYF.

The chain uses TRBV5-5 and TRBJ1-4; 7 bases are shared with TRBD1. The V segment lost 0 bases and the J segment 6 bases; nucleotides outside the gene matches: 5. Germline V gene sequence: CDR1 SGHKS, CDR2 YYEKEE (reference sequence). The CDR3 length is 15 residues. The CDR3 DNA sequence: TGTGCCAGCAGCTTGGGCAGGGGGACGTATGAAAAACTGTTTTTT. Its protein is CASSLGRGTYEKLFF. The full variable domain, its missing parts supplied by reference TRBV5-5 and TRBJ1-4, is DAGVTQSPTHLIKTRGQQVTLRCSPISGHKSVSWYQQVLGQGPQFIFQYYEKEERGRGNFPDRFSARQFPNYSSELNVNALLLGDSALYLCASSLGRGTYEKLFFGSGTQLSVL.

The J gene is TRBJ2-1, the V gene TRBV7-9, with 7 bases aligning to TRBD2. The length of the CDR3 is 16 residues. The germline gives CDR1 SEHNR, CDR2 FQNEAQ (reference sequence). After removal of 0 bases from V and 3 bases from J, the junction contained 5 bases not matched to a gene. This CDR3 reads CASSLAAGVGYNEQFF. CDR3 coding DNA: TGTGCCAGCAGCTTAGCGGCGGGAGTAGGCTACAATGAGCAGTTCTTC.

This chain joins TRBV7-6 and TRBJ2-2; 9 bases are a match to TRBD1. V lost 2 bases and J lost 9; bases outside the gene matches: 10. Per the germline V gene, CDR1 is SGHVS and CDR2 is FNYEAQ. The CDR3 covers 16 residues. In nucleotides, the CDR3 is TGTGCCAGCAGCTTACCGACAGGGGGAAGCCACAGGGAGCTGTTTTTT. This sequence encodes CASSLPTGGSHRELFF. Drawing the rest from reference TRBV7-6 and TRBJ2-2, the complete variable domain is GAGVSQSPRYKVTKRGQDVALRCDPISGHVSLYWYRQALGQGPEFLTYFNYEAQQDKSGLPNDRFSAERPEGSISTLTIQRTEQRDSAMYRCASSLPTGGSHRELFFGEGSRLTVL.

The V call is TRBV5-1, the J call TRBJ1-1; TRBD1 matches 7 bases. Germline loops: CDR1 SGHRS, CDR2 YFSETQ. With 2 bases clipped from V and 0 bases from J, the junction kept 16 bases outside the gene matches. This CDR3 is 19 amino acids long. In nucleotides, the CDR3 is TGCGCCAGCAGCTTAAGTCTACAGGGGTCCCAGTTCATGAACACTGAAGCTTTCTTT. Translating it yields CASSLSLQGSQFMNTEAFF.

The chain joins TRBV6-1 to TRBJ1-1, with D uncertain. V was clipped by 0 bases and J by 10 bases, with 21 bases between them. Germline V gene sequence: CDR1 MNHNS, CDR2 SASEGT. The CDR3 loop spans 16 amino acids. The CDR3 loop is CASSEAVAGRTAGAFF. The CDR3 DNA follows: TGTGCCAGCAGTGAAGCGGTCGCGGGTCGGACCGCCGGAGCTTTCTTT.